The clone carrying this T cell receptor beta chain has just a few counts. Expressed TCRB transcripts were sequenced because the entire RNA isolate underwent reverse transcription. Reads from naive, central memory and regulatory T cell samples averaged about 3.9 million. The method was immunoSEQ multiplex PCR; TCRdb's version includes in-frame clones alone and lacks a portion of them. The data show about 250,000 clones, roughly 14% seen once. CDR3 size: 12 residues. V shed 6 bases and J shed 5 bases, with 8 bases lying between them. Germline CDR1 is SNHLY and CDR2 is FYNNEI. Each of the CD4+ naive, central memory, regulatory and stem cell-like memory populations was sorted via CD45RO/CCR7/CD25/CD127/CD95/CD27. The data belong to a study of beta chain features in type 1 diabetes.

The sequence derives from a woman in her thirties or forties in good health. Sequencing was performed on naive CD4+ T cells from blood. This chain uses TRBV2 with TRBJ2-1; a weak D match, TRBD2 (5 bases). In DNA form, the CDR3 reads TGTGCCAGCAGCTGGAGGAACAATGAGCAGTTCTTC. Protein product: CASSWRNNEQFF.